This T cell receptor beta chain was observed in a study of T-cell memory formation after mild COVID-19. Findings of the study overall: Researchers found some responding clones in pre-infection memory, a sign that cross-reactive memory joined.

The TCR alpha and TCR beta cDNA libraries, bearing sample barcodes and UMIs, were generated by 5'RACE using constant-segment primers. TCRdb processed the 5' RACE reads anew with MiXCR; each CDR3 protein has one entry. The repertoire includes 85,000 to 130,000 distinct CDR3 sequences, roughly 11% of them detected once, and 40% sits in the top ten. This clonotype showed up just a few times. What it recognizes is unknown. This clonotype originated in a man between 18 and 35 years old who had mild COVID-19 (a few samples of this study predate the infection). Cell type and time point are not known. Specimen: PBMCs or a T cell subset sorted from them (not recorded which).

The CDR3 sequence: CASRRGTGGERSQPQHF. CDR3 sequence (DNA): TGTGCCAGCAGACGAGGAACAGGGGGCGAAAGGTCTCAGCCCCAGCATTTT. This chain uses TRBV21-1 with TRBJ1-5; TRBD1, as called in the table, went unchecked against the DNA. TRBV21-1 is annotated as a pseudogene. This CDR3 has 17 amino acids.